This TCR beta chain was sequenced in a study of cytomegalovirus exposure and HLA in healthy donors. For the study at large: About 85 million unique TCR sequences came from HLA-typed donors in an early release.

PCR involved 60 Vbeta and 13 Jbeta primers. This table comes from immunoSEQ multiplex PCR, and its TCRdb copy is limited to in-frame clones, with some not included. The sample includes approximately 180,000 clones, around 75% of them seen just once. This clone showed up just a few times. Its antigen is unidentified. Overall study results and limits: Looking again later, the authors saw that most CMV-associated TCR beta chains seemed HLA-restricted. A prior analysis recorded that most TCR beta V segments were productive about 87% or about 30% of the time. TCR beta sequences reportedly predicted most subjects' HLA-A and HLA-B alleles accurately.

This clonotype was sampled from a woman aged 50 to 60 in good health and CMV-seronegative. Material for sequencing was PBMCs.

The CDR3: CSGRTDEAFF. Here the CDR3 DNA reads TGCAGCGGTCGGACAGATGAAGCTTTCTTT. This chain joins TRBV29-1 and TRBJ1-1; TRBD1 might be the D (6 bases). The V gene's germline CDR1 is SQVTM and CDR2 ANQGSEA. This CDR3 is 10 amino acids long. Between the trimmed V and J ends, which lost 7 bases and 7 bases, there was a span of 10 bases.